These T cell receptor beta chains were read from a single sample in a study of blood T cell repertoires in COVID-19. TCRdb keeps only in-frame clones here, not all; method: immunoSEQ multiplex PCR. The sample yields 120,000 or so clones, about three quarters seen once. Sequencing was done on a sample of peripheral blood. The receptors here all came from a human donor with acute or convalescent COVID-19. The donor label of this sample is uncertain. The CDR3 runs from the conserved cysteine through the conserved F or W. Fields, in order: J gene, D gene, clone size, V gene, CDR3 DNA, CDR3 protein. A D gene is named only where the DNA matches it firmly. Not all rows give a size; the values are once, few, many and, for expanded clones, a class.

>TRBJ1-5|TRBD1|once|TRBV6-2/TRBV6-3
TGTGCCAGCAGTTATGGACAGGGGAATCAGCCCCAGCATTTT
CASSYGQGNQPQHF
>TRBJ1-2|.|.|TRBV18
TGTGCCAGCTCGCAGACTAACGGAGATGGCTACACCTTC
CASSQTNGDGYTF
>TRBJ2-3|TRBD2|.|TRBV7-9
TGTGCCAGCAGCCCATTCGGACTAGAAAGCACAGATACGCAGTATTTT
CASSPFGLESTDTQYF
>TRBJ2-6|.|.|TRBV6-1
TGTGCCAGCAGTGAATCGTTGAGCTCTGGGGCCAACGTCCTGACTTTC
CASSESLSSGANVLTF
>TRBJ1-2|TRBD1|.|TRBV24-1
TGTGCCACCAGTGACCCGTCGACAGGGGACGGCTACACCTTC
CATSDPSTGDGYTF
>TRBJ1-1|.|.|TRBV2
TGTGCCAGCAGTGGGTTACAGGCGGAAAACACTGAAGCTTTCTTT
CASSGLQAENTEAFF
>TRBJ2-2|TRBD2|few|TRBV6-2/TRBV6-3
TGTGCCAGCAGTTACTCGTACGAGGGACTAGCGGGGGGCCCTACCGGGGAGCTGTTTTTT
CASSYSYEGLAGGPTGELFF
>TRBJ2-2|TRBD2|.|TRBV5-1
TGCGCCAGCAGCGGGGCCCTTAGCGGGGGGGCGAGAACGGAGCTGTTTTTT
CASSGALSGGARTELFF
>TRBJ1-1|.|.|TRBV7-9
TGTGCCAGCAGCTCGATGACTGTCATGAACACTGAAGCTTTCTTT
CASSSMTVMNTEAFF
>TRBJ2-3|TRBD2|.|TRBV24-1
TGTGCCACCGCTCAGTGGACTAGCGGGGAGGAGGGAGATACGCAGTATTTT
CATAQWTSGEEGDTQYF
>TRBJ1-5|.|.|TRBV2
TGTGCCAGCAGCGGGAGGGGAAATAGCAATCAGCCCCAGCATTTT
CASSGRGNSNQPQHF
>TRBJ2-7|TRBD1|.|TRBV5-6
TGTGCCAGCAGCGTGACAGGGAGAGGCTACGAGCAGTACTTC
CASSVTGRGYEQYF
>TRBJ1-1|TRBD1|few|TRBV12-3/TRBV12-4
TGTGCCAGCATTAAAAGGGGACAGTATGAAGCTTTCTTT
CASIKRGQYEAFF
>TRBJ1-3|.|few|TRBV7-2
TGTGCCAGCAGCCTCCTCGGGACTGGAAACACCATATATTTT
CASSLLGTGNTIYF
>TRBJ2-5|.|.|TRBV25-1
TGTGCCAGCAATCAGAGGGGGACCCAAGAGACCCAGTACTTC
CASNQRGTQETQYF
>TRBJ2-5|.|once|TRBV5-6
TGTGCCAGCAGCTACGGACACGCCGAAGTTACCCAGTACTTC
CASSYGHAEVTQYF
>TRBJ1-2|TRBD1|.|TRBV12-3/TRBV12-4
TGTGCCAGCAGCCCAGGGGGCGGCGGCTACACCTTC
CASSPGGGGYTF
>TRBJ1-4|.|many|TRBV30
TGTGCCTGGAGGAGGGGGACGGAAAAACTGTTTTTT
CAWRRGTEKLFF
>TRBJ1-4|TRBD1|.|TRBV25-1
TGTGCCAGCAGTGAATTCCTAGGGGGCAATGAAAAACTGTTTTTT
CASSEFLGGNEKLFF
>TRBJ1-3|.|.|TRBV5-1
TGCGCCAGCAGCTTGGCGGGACAAGGGAACACCATATATTTT
CASSLAGQGNTIYF
>TRBJ1-6|.|few|TRBV5-6
TGTGCCTCCAGCCGGGGGGCGAACAATTCACCCCTCCACTTT
CASSRGANNSPLHF
>TRBJ1-5|.|medium-sized|TRBV2
TGTGCCAGCAGTGTTGCACTCAATCAGCCCCAGCATTTT
CASSVALNQPQHF
>TRBJ1-1|.|.|TRBV7-8
TGTGCCAGCAGCGGGGTCACTAGGGCTGAAGCTTTCTTT
CASSGVTRAEAFF
>TRBJ1-1|.|.|TRBV30
TGTGCCTGGAGTCCGGGGATCAACACTGAAGCTTTCTTT
CAWSPGINTEAFF
>TRBJ1-2|.|.|TRBV9
TGTGCCAGCAGCCCGGGGGGCCTTAGCTATGGCTACACCTTC
CASSPGGLSYGYTF
>TRBJ1-6|.|.|TRBV25-1
TGTGCCAGCAGTGAATGGAGGGGGGGGTCCGATTCACCCCTCCACTTT
CASSEWRGGSDSPLHF
>TRBJ2-1|.|.|TRBV6-5
TGTGCCAGCACCACCCTGGGGGGTAACAATGAGCAGTTCTTC
CASTTLGGNNEQFF
>TRBJ1-2|.|.|TRBV4-1
TGCGCCAGCAGCCAAGCCGGGTTCCGGCGGACTAACTATGGCTACACCTTC
CASSQAGFRRTNYGYTF
>TRBJ1-5|.|many|TRBV7-9
TGTGCCAGCAGCTTAACGGGAAATCAGCCCCAGCATTTT
CASSLTGNQPQHF
>TRBJ1-5|TRBD1|.|TRBV30
TGTGCCTGGAGCGCCCCGGGACAGTACAATCAGCCCCAGCATTTT
CAWSAPGQYNQPQHF
>TRBJ1-5|.|.|TRBV2
TGTGCCAGCAGAGACCTCGACAGTCTTTCAGCCCAGCATTTT
CASRDLDSLSAQHF
>TRBJ2-3|TRBD1|.|TRBV18
TGTGCCAGCTCCGTTAGTACAGGGGCAGATACGCAGTATTTT
CASSVSTGADTQYF
>TRBJ2-6|TRBD1|.|TRBV27
TGTGCCAGCAGTTTATTCAGGGGGGGGGCCAACGTCCTGACTTTC
CASSLFRGGANVLTF
>TRBJ1-2|.|.|TRBV4-2
TGTGCCAGCAGCCGTAGCAACGGCAGGGGAGACTATGGCTACACCTTC
CASSRSNGRGDYGYTF
>TRBJ1-6|TRBD1|.|TRBV11-2
TGTGCCAGCAGCTTAGGCCCTGACAGGGGATCACCCCTCCACTTT
CASSLGPDRGSPLHF
>TRBJ1-6|.|.|TRBV9
TGTGCCAGCAGCGTAGGAGACAGTGCACCCCTCCACTTT
CASSVGDSAPLHF
>TRBJ1-4|TRBD1|.|TRBV7-2
TGTGCCAGCAGCCCTCGGGACAGGGGGTTTGAAAAACTGTTTTTT
CASSPRDRGFEKLFF
>TRBJ2-5|.|.|TRBV7-6
TGTGCCAGCACTGAGGTGGGGGCGAGATTACGGGAGACCCAGTACTTC
CASTEVGARLRETQYF
>TRBJ1-4|.|.|TRBV2
TGTGCCAGCAGTGAAGGGTCCCCGGGACTGTTTTTT
CASSEGSPGLFF
>TRBJ1-4|.|.|TRBV3-1/TRBV3-2
TGTGCCAGCAGCCGGGCGGGGGGACGAAATGAAAAACTGTTTTTT
CASSRAGGRNEKLFF
>TRBJ2-3|TRBD2|.|TRBV5-4
TGTGCCAGCAGCCTACCTAGCGGGGTCACAGATACGCAGTATTTT
CASSLPSGVTDTQYF
>TRBJ1-2|.|.|TRBV5-1
TGCGCCAGCAGCTTGGATGCCGGTCCGATCTATGGCTACACCTTC
CASSLDAGPIYGYTF
>TRBJ2-1|.|.|TRBV7-8
TGTGCCAGCAGCTTAGCGGGGGGAAAATACAATGAGCAGTTCTTC
CASSLAGGKYNEQFF
>TRBJ1-6|TRBD1|.|TRBV28
TGTGCCAGCAGTTTACACGGACAGGGAGGTTCACCCCTCCACTTT
CASSLHGQGGSPLHF
>TRBJ1-1|.|.|TRBV9
TGTGCCAGCGCCGCCGGGGGGTCATCTGAAGCTTTCTTT
CASAAGGSSEAFF
>TRBJ2-1|TRBD2|.|TRBV24-1
TGTGCCACCAGTGACAACCGGGAGCGGGGGGGCTATGAGCAGTTCTTC
CATSDNRERGGYEQFF
>TRBJ1-1|TRBD1|.|TRBV19
TGTGCCAGTAAGGACAGGGGGCCGTTGAGGCCTGAAGCTTTCTTT
CASKDRGPLRPEAFF
>TRBJ1-5|TRBD1|.|TRBV6-1
TGTGCCAGCAGTGAGTTAGACAGGGATCAGCCCCAGCATTTT
CASSELDRDQPQHF
>TRBJ1-1|.|once|TRBV15
TGTGCCACCAGCAGAGGGGACTCCCGAGATCCGAACACTGAAGCTTTCTTT
CATSRGDSRDPNTEAFF
>TRBJ2-2|TRBD1|few|TRBV2
TGTGCCAGCACCTTGGGACAGGGTCGGACCGGGGAGCTGTTTTTT
CASTLGQGRTGELFF
>TRBJ2-1|.|once|TRBV18
TGTGCCAGCTCACCACGATCAGGTTACAATGAGCAGTTCTTC
CASSPRSGYNEQFF
>TRBJ1-2|TRBD1|.|TRBV27
TGTGCCAGCAGTCGCTCGGGGGCAGGGGGTTTGGGCTACACCTTC
CASSRSGAGGLGYTF
>TRBJ2-2|TRBD2|.|TRBV2
TGTGCCAGCACCCATTTAGCGGGGGGCCCCCTGGGACAGCTGTTTTTT
CASTHLAGGPLGQLFF
>TRBJ2-7|TRBD1|few|TRBV5-1
TGCGCCAGCAGCGGCGGGACAGGAGGAGGTTACGAGCAGTACTTC
CASSGGTGGGYEQYF
>TRBJ1-6|.|many|TRBV7-9
TGTGCCAGCAGCTTCGGACAGAATAATTCACCCCTCCACTTT
CASSFGQNNSPLHF